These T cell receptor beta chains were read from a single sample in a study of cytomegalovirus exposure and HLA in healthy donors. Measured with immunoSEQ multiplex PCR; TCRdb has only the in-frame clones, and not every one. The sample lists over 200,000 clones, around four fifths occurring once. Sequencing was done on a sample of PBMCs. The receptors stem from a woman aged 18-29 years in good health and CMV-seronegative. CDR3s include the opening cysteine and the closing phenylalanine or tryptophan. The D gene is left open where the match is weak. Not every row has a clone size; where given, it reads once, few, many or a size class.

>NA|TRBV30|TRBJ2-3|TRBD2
CAWSSGTSGGSTDTQYF
TGTGCCTGGAGTTCCGGGACTAGCGGGGGTAGCACAGATACGCAGTATTTT
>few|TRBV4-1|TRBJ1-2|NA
CASSQWGLDEGYTF
TGCGCCAGCAGCCAATGGGGGCTTGATGAGGGCTACACCTTC
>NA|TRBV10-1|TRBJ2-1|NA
CASSESGWTYNEQFF
TGCGCCAGCAGTGAGTCTGGCTGGACATACAATGAGCAGTTCTTC
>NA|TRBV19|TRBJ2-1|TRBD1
CASSIPGQGGDEQFF
TGTGCCAGTAGTATACCGGGACAGGGGGGCGATGAGCAGTTCTTC
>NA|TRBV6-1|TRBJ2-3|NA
CASSEGVSRSADTQYF
TGTGCCAGCAGTGAAGGGGTTAGCCGTTCGGCCGATACGCAGTATTTT
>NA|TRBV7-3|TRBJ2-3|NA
CASSSSLGSDTQYF
TGTGCCAGCAGCTCCTCTCTGGGTTCTGATACGCAGTATTTT
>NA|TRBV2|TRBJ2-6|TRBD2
CASSKASGGPSGANVLTF
TGTGCCAGCAGTAAGGCTAGCGGGGGCCCCTCTGGGGCCAACGTCCTGACTTTC
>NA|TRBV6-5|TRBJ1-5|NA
CASSYGRAQPQHF
TGTGCCAGCAGTTACGGAAGAGCTCAGCCCCAGCATTTT
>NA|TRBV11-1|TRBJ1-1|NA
CASSSALLGWETEAFF
TGTGCCAGCAGCTCCGCCCTATTGGGGTGGGAAACTGAAGCTTTCTTT
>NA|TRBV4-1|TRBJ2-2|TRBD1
CASSQDLTGLTGELFF
TGCGCCAGCAGCCAAGATCTGACAGGGTTAACCGGGGAGCTGTTTTTT
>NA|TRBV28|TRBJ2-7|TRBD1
CASSLFGPFSGQGAGEQYF
TGTGCCAGCAGTTTATTCGGTCCATTCTCCGGACAGGGGGCTGGAGAGCAGTACTTC
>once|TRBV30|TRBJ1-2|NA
CAWSPGTSKVYGYTF
TGTGCCTGGAGCCCCGGGACCTCGAAAGTCTATGGCTACACCTTC
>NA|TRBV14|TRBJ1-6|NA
CASSQEAAPLHF
TGTGCCAGCAGCCAAGAGGCGGCACCCCTCCACTTT
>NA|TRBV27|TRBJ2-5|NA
CASSVGTQPQETQYF
TGTGCCAGCAGTGTAGGGACACAACCTCAGGAGACCCAGTACTTC
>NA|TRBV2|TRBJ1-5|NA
CASSSGSNQPQHF
TGTGCCAGCAGTTCGGGAAGCAATCAGCCCCAGCATTTT
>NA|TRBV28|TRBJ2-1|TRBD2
CASSIRTSGNLGEQFF
TGTGCCAGCAGCATTCGGACTAGCGGGAACCTCGGTGAGCAGTTCTTC
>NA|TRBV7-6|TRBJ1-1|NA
CASSWGPNTEAFF
TGTGCCAGCAGCTGGGGACCTAACACTGAAGCTTTCTTT
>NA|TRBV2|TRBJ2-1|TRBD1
CASSRISGTGAYNEQFF
TGTGCCAGCAGTCGGATTTCCGGGACAGGGGCCTACAATGAGCAGTTCTTC
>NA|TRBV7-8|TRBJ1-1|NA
CASSLEFIGTEAFF
TGTGCCAGCAGCTTAGAATTCATCGGTACTGAAGCTTTCTTT
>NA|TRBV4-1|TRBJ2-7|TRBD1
CASSQDGDRAYEQYF
TGCGCCAGCAGCCAAGATGGAGACAGGGCATACGAGCAGTACTTC
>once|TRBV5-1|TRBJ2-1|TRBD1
CASSLGQHLQEQFF
TGCGCCAGCAGTTTGGGACAGCACTTACAGGAGCAGTTCTTC
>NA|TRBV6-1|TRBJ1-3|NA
CASSGSYSGNTIYF
TGTGCCAGCAGTGGGTCCTACTCTGGAAACACCATATATTTT